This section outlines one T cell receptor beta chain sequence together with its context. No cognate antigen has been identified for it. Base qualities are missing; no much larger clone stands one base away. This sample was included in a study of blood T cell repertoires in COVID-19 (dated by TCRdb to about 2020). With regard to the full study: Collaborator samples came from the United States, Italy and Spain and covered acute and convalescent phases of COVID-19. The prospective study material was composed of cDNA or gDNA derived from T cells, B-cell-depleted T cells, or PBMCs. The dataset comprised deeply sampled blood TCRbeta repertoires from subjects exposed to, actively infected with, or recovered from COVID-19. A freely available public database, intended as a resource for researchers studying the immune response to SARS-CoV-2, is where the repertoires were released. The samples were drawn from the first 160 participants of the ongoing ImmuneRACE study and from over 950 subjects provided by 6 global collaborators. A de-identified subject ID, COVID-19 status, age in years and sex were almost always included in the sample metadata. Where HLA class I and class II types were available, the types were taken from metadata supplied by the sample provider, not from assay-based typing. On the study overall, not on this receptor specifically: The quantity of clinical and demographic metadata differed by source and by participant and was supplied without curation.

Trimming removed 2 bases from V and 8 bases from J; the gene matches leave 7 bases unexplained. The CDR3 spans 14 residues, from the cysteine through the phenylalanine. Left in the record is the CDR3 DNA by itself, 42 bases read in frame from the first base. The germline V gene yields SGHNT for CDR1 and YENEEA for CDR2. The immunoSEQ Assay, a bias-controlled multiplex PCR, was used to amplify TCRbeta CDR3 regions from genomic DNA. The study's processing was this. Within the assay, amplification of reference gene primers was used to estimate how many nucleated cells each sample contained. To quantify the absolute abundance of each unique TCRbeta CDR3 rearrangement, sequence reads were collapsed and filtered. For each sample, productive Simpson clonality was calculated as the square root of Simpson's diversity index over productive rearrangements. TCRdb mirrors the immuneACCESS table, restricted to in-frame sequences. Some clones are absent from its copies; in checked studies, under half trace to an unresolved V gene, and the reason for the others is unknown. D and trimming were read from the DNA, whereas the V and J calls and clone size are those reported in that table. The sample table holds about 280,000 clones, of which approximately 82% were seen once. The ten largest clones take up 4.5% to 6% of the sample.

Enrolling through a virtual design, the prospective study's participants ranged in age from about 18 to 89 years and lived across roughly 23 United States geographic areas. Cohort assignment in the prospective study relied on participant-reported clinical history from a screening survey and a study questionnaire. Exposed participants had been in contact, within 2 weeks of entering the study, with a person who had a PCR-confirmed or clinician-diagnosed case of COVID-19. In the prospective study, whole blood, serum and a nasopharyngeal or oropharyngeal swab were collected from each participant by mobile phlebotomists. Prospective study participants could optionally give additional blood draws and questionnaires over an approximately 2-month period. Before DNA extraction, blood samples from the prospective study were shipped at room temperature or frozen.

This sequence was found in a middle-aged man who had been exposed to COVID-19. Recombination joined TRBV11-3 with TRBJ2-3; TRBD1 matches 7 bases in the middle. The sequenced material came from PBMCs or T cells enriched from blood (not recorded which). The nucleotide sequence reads TGTGCCAGCAGCTTAAGCACAGGGGACCTTACGCAGTATTTT. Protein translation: CASSLSTGDLTQYF.